This TCR beta chain was retrieved from a study of identical twins. Everyone who donated was a healthy Caucasian. Whole-study findings and limits: Reduced insertions were recorded for abundant cord blood beta clonotypes, with no such pattern in memory repertoires.

This clonotype was detected only a few times. Its antigen is undetermined. This CDR3 contains 18 residues. CDR1 and CDR2 from the germline V gene are SGHRS and YFSETQ. V was pared by 4 bases and J by 7 bases, with 15 bases of the junction left unmatched. TCRdb analysed the 5' RACE reads with MiXCR anew, one entry per CDR3 protein. The table shows around 250,000 distinct CDR3 sequences, with about 12% occurring only once. These same data were also listed under a study on yellow fever vaccine responses in identical twins.

The sequence was obtained from a woman younger than 30 in good health. The J gene is TRBJ2-3, the V gene TRBV5-1, with 13 nucleotides matching TRBD2. The sequencing sample was made of memory (CD45RO+) T cells sorted from blood. DNA for the CDR3: TGCGCCAGCAGCACTACTACTAGCGGGGGGGCGTCCTTTAATACGCAGTATTTT. Translation: CASSTTTSGGASFNTQYF.